Listed below are T cell receptor beta chains from one sample, sequenced in a study of response to subunit inactivated influenza vaccine. TCRdb re-derived calls from the RT-PCR reads in MiXCR, one entry per CDR3 protein. There are hundreds of thousands of distinct CDR3 sequences in the sample; around 15% occur only once, and roughly 7.6% lies in the top ten. Here the sequenced sample was PBMCs from blood, taken 14 to 15 days before vaccination. The receptor source for this set is a man aged 50 or older who received an inactivated influenza vaccine. Each CDR3 is given with its conserved first and last residue. D genes are given only for firm matches. The size entry is marked missing in some rows and otherwise reads once, few, many or a size class.

clone size	V gene	J gene	D gene	CDR3 DNA	CDR3 protein
many	TRBV9	TRBJ2-2	TRBD2	TGTGCCAGCAGCGTGAGCGGGAGTGTCACCGGGGAGCTGTTTTTT	CASSVSGSVTGELFF
many	TRBV20-1	TRBJ2-6	.	TGCAGTGCGCAACTAAGCGGCTCTGGGGCCAACGTCCTGACTTTC	CSAQLSGSGANVLTF
few	TRBV6-2/TRBV6-3	TRBJ2-7	.	TGTGCCAGCAACACACGTATGGGCGAGCAGTACTTC	CASNTRMGEQYF
.	TRBV20-1	TRBJ2-3	TRBD2	TGCAGTGCTAGAGATGGGCCGGGGGGTACAGATACGCAGTATTTT	CSARDGPGGTDTQYF
.	TRBV27	TRBJ2-5	TRBD1	TGTGCCAGCAGTCGGACAGGGTGGGCTCAAGAGACCCAGTACTTC	CASSRTGWAQETQYF
few	TRBV4-2	TRBJ2-7	TRBD2	TGTGCCAGCAGCCAAGTTGATCGGACTAGCGGGAGGCTCGTTGACGAGCAGTACTTC	CASSQVDRTSGRLVDEQYF
many	TRBV7-9	TRBJ2-3	TRBD2	TGTGCCAGCAGCTTAGTAGCGGGAGGAGGCACAGATACGCAGTATTTT	CASSLVAGGGTDTQYF
few	TRBV12-3/TRBV12-4	TRBJ1-4	.	TGTGCCAGCAGTTTAAGACGGACTATTAATGAAAAACTGTTTTTT	CASSLRRTINEKLFF
many	TRBV12-3/TRBV12-4	TRBJ2-2	TRBD1	TGTGCCAGCAGTCCCGGGACAGGGGGCAACACCGGGGAGCTGTTTTTT	CASSPGTGGNTGELFF
few	TRBV5-1	TRBJ2-7	.	TGCGCCAGCAGCTTGGATAGCCCTCGCGAGCAGTACTTC	CASSLDSPREQYF
many	TRBV27	TRBJ1-2	.	TGTGCCAGCAGTCCTAATGGGAATAACTATGGCTACACCTTC	CASSPNGNNYGYTF
.	TRBV4-3	TRBJ1-2	.	TGCGCCAGCAGCCAAGATCTGAGGGACGGTACTAACTATGGCTACACCTTC	CASSQDLRDGTNYGYTF
many	TRBV2	TRBJ2-2	.	TGTGCCAGCAACGGGGGGCGCGACACCGGGGAGCTGTTTTTT	CASNGGRDTGELFF
once	TRBV7-8	TRBJ2-3	TRBD2	TGTGCCAGCAGCTTAAGTCTAGCGGGAGGGGCATTCACAGATACGCAGTATTTT	CASSLSLAGGAFTDTQYF
.	TRBV5-1	TRBJ1-4	.	TGCGCCAGCAGGGGAGAAGGTTTCGGGGAAAAACTGTTTTTT	CASRGEGFGEKLFF
.	TRBV6-2/TRBV6-3	TRBJ2-3	TRBD2	TGTGCCAGCAGTCCGGGACTAGACACAGATACGCAGTATTTT	CASSPGLDTDTQYF
few	TRBV28	TRBJ2-2	TRBD2	TGTGCCAGCGTGCTTAGCGGGAGTACCGGGGAGCTGTTTTTT	CASVLSGSTGELFF
few	TRBV6-2/TRBV6-3	TRBJ2-3	TRBD2	TGTGCCAGCAGTTACTTCTCCGGGACTAGCGGCCCCGGGCAGAAGGCGCAGTATTTT	CASSYFSGTSGPGQKAQYF
few	TRBV20-1	TRBJ1-4	TRBD1	TGCAGTGCTAGAGAGACAGGGGTCGGGGAAAAACTGTTTTTT	CSARETGVGEKLFF
.	TRBV6-6	TRBJ2-7	.	TGTGCCAGCAGTTACGAGACACTGTACTTC	CASSYETLYF
few	TRBV18	TRBJ2-1	.	TGTGCCAGCTCACCGGCGGTCTACAATGAGCAGTTCTTC	CASSPAVYNEQFF
few	TRBV6-1	TRBJ2-7	.	TGTGCCAGCAGCCTCCCGGGGGCGCTTGAGCAGTACTTC	CASSLPGALEQYF
few	TRBV24-1	TRBJ2-1	TRBD1	TGTGCCACCAGTGACCACGGGACAGAGCCATACAATGAGCAGTTCTTC	CATSDHGTEPYNEQFF
few	TRBV20-1	TRBJ2-5	.	TGCAGTGCTAGCAACCAAGAATACTTC	CSASNQEYF
many	TRBV12-3/TRBV12-4	TRBJ2-7	.	TGTGCCAGCAGTTTTGACTACGAGCAGTACTTC	CASSFDYEQYF
few	TRBV4-2	TRBJ2-1	TRBD2	TGTGCCAGCAGCCCCCGGCCCCGACTCACCTCAGCCGGGACTAGCGATCACAATGAGCAGTTCTTC	CASSPRPRLTSAGTSDHNEQFF
.	TRBV24-1	TRBJ2-5	TRBD1	TGTGCCACCAGTGAAACCGACAGGGGGGCTTGGGAGACCCAGTACTTC	CATSETDRGAWETQYF
many	TRBV7-9	TRBJ2-2	.	TGTGCCAGCAGCTTAGGACAGCCCGACACCGGGGAGCTGTTTTTT	CASSLGQPDTGELFF